A single sample is the source of the 25 T cell receptor beta chains below, sequenced in a study of blood T cell repertoires in COVID-19. Repertoires were generated with immunoSEQ multiplex PCR, while TCRdb's copy carries only in-frame clones and drops some. The table lists about 190,000 clones, 80% to 90% of them singletons. Sequencing was done on a sample of peripheral blood. These receptors were taken from a woman in her seventies with COVID-19, enrolled during active disease.

The V and J genes are TRBV6-5 and TRBJ1-5; the D is unclear. The CDR3 totals 14 residues. Trimming shortened V by 7 bases and J by 4 bases, and 14 bases separated the two germline ends. In germline, CDR1 is MNHEY, CDR2 SVGAGI. The CDR3: CASTAGLGNQPQHF. CDR3 sequence (DNA): TGTGCCAGCACCGCGGGCCTCGGGAATCAGCCCCAGCATTTT.

V usage is TRBV28 and J usage is TRBJ2-6; D might be TRBD2 (7 bases). Germline V gene lookup returns CDR1 MDHEN and CDR2 SYDVKM. The V end lost 4 bases, the J end lost 0 bases, and 16 bases lay between the germline ends. The CDR3 extends over 18 amino acids. CDR3 coding DNA: TGTGCCAGCAGTTCAGCGGGACAAGGTTTCTCTGGGGCCAACGTCCTGACTTTC. Protein: CASSSAGQGFSGANVLTF.

This sequence joins TRBV7-2 and TRBJ1-3; D is uncertain. Trimming pared 1 base from V and 0 bases from J, leaving 10 bases between. From germline, CDR1 is SGHTA and CDR2 FQGNSA. The CDR3 loop spans 16 amino acids. DNA of the CDR3: TGTGCCAGCAGCTTAGTGACCCGGGGCTCTGGAAACACCATATATTTT. Translation: CASSLVTRGSGNTIYF.

This chain links TRBV28 with TRBJ1-2; D not resolved. Trimming stripped 9 bases from V and 8 bases from J, with 22 bases between. Germline CDR1 and CDR2: MDHEN and SYDVKM. The CDR3 extends over 14 amino acids. The DNA of the CDR3 is TGTGCCAGTCAAACCACGGGGATGATTAGGGGCTACACCTTC. It encodes CASQTTGMIRGYTF.

The chain links TRBV28 to TRBJ1-1; 9 nucleotides match TRBD1. The J segment lost 3 bases and the V segment lost 5 bases, leaving 10 bases of the junction unmatched. Germline-derived CDR1 and CDR2 are MDHEN and SYDVKM. This CDR3 is built from 16 residues. The CDR3 loop reads CASSPAVGTGYTEAFF. DNA for the CDR3: TGTGCCAGCAGTCCCGCAGTAGGGACAGGGTACACTGAAGCTTTCTTT.

The V gene is TRBV10-2, the J gene TRBJ1-1; D not certain. Germline V gene data show CDR1 as WSHSY and CDR2 as SAAADI. The CDR3 has 15 amino acids. V was pared by 1 base and J by 6 bases, with 15 bases between. The CDR3 region has the DNA TGCGCCAGCAGTGAGTTTCGGCCTCTCGGGGCTGAAGCTTTCTTT. Its translation is CASSEFRPLGAEAFF.

The V gene is TRBV5-5, the J gene TRBJ1-5; 8 positions match TRBD1. J was trimmed by 7 bases and V by 4 bases; bases with no gene match: 13. Germline V gene lookup returns CDR1 SGHKS and CDR2 YYEKEE (reference sequence). This CDR3 contains 16 residues. CDR3 nucleotide sequence: TGTGCCAGCAGCCCCTCCCTCGGCGGACAGGGACAGCCCCAGCATTTT. The encoded protein is CASSPSLGGQGQPQHF.

The chain links TRBV12-3 or TRBV12-4 to TRBJ2-7, with 8 bases aligning to TRBD1. There are 11 residues in the CDR3. V lost 8 bases and J lost 5; bases outside the gene matches: 2. The CDR3 region has the DNA TGTGCCAGCGGACAGGGTAACGAGCAGTACTTC. Translated: CASGQGNEQYF.

The rearrangement uses TRBV30 and TRBJ2-3, with 11 bases lining up with TRBD2. With V trimmed by 5 bases and J by 2 bases, 9 bases remained unmatched. The length of the CDR3 is 16 residues. Germline V gene sequence: CDR1 GTSNPN, CDR2 SVGIG (reference sequence). This CDR3 is CAWGGGTSGHTDTQYF. Written as DNA, the CDR3 is TGTGCCTGGGGGGGTGGGACTAGCGGACACACAGATACGCAGTATTTT.

The chain has TRBV6-6 and TRBJ2-7; 8 nucleotides align to TRBD2. The CDR3 consists of 13 residues. Germline CDR1 reads MNHNY; CDR2 reads SVGAGI (reference sequence). The ends lost 6 bases at V and 4 bases at J; junction bases unmatched: 5. This chain's CDR3 is CASSEREQYEQYF. The CDR3 DNA sequence: TGTGCCAGCAGCGAGCGGGAGCAGTACGAGCAGTACTTC.

The chain combines TRBV19 with TRBJ2-1; D ambiguous. The CDR3 extends over 13 amino acids. Trimming took off 9 bases at V and 2 bases at J, with 11 bases between the two ends. CDR1 and CDR2 from the germline V gene are LNHDA and SQIVND (reference sequence). CDR3 DNA sequence: TGTGCCAGCAGATCCGCGGCCTACAATGAGCAGTTCTTC. Residues: CASRSAAYNEQFF.

This chain uses TRBV5-6 with TRBJ2-1, with 7 bases matching TRBD2. V lost 1 base and J lost 0; bases outside the gene matches: 4. In germline, CDR1 is SGHDT, CDR2 YYEEEE. The CDR3 loop spans 16 amino acids. The CDR3 DNA reads TGTGCCAGCAGCTTGAGGCGGGGGAGCTCCTACAATGAGCAGTTCTTC. This gives the protein CASSLRRGSSYNEQFF.

This chain links TRBV20-1 with TRBJ2-2; the D gene is possibly TRBD1 (5 bases). V lost 3 bases and J 6 bases, leaving 20 bases between the germline ends. The germline gives CDR1 DFQATT, CDR2 SNEGSKA (reference sequence). CDR3 size: 16 residues. CDR3 nucleotides: TGCAGTGCTAGTATGGCCGCAGGGTGGGCGTCCGGGGAGCTGTTTTTT. Residues: CSASMAAGWASGELFF.

This clone was detected a few times. The chain combines TRBV21-1 with TRBJ1-1; the table assigns TRBD1, which was not confirmed against the DNA. TRBV21-1 is deemed a pseudogene. There are 18 residues in the CDR3. The CDR3 nucleotides read TGTGCCAGCAGCAAATGGGCCCTCCCAGAGAGCTTGAACACTGAAGCTTTCTTT. It yields the protein CASSKWALPESLNTEAFF.

This sequence joins TRBV29-1 and TRBJ1-4; weak D call: TRBD1 (5 bases). V lost 7 bases and J lost 0, with 12 bases in between. This CDR3 is 14 amino acids long. CDR1 is SQVTM, CDR2 ANQGSEA, per germline. The CDR3 reads CSGSDSATNEKLFF. CDR3 nucleotide sequence: TGCAGCGGCTCAGACAGTGCAACTAATGAAAAACTGTTTTTT.

This rearrangement joins TRBV19 to TRBJ1-3; no definite D call. CDR1 and CDR2 (germline): LNHDA, SQIVND (reference sequence). V gave up 3 bases and J gave up 2 bases, with 11 bases separating them. The CDR3 is made up of 15 amino acids. CDR3 protein: CASSISGSAGNTIYF. The CDR3 coding sequence is TGTGCCAGTAGTATTTCAGGTTCAGCTGGAAACACCATATATTTT.

The J gene is TRBJ2-7, the V gene TRBV30; D possibly corresponds to TRBD2 (5 bases). Germline loops: CDR1 GTSNPN, CDR2 SVGIG (reference sequence). The CDR3 runs to 14 residues. This CDR3 reads CALMGRRTASEQYF. The DNA of the CDR3 is TGTGCACTCATGGGGAGACGGACGGCCTCCGAGCAGTACTTC.

V and J are TRBV11-2 and TRBJ2-1; 10 positions match TRBD1. Trimming took 6 bases from V and 8 from J; bases not matched to a gene: 4. CDR3 length equals 13 residues. CDR1 is SGHAT, CDR2 FQNNGV, per germline. As DNA, the CDR3 is TGTGCCAGCAGGGGGACAGGGGTTGATGAGCAGTTCTTC. Translating it yields CASRGTGVDEQFF. Using reference TRBV11-2 and TRBJ2-1 for the parts outside the CDR3, the full variable domain is EAGVAQSPRYKIIEKRQSVAFWCNPISGHATLYWYQQILGQGPKLLIQFQNNGVVDDSQLPKDRFSAERLKGVDSTLKIQPAKLEDSAVYLCASRGTGVDEQFFGPGTRLTVL.

This chain joins TRBV4-3 and TRBJ2-5; D is perhaps TRBD1 (5 bases). Trimming stripped 2 bases from V and 1 base from J, with 11 bases between. The CDR3 covers 15 residues. The V gene's germline CDR1 is LGHNA and CDR2 YSLEER. The CDR3 nucleotides read TGCGCCAGCAGCCAATTTGGGGCAGCCCAAGAGACCCAGTACTTC. Translated, it gives CASSQFGAAQETQYF.

The rearrangement joins TRBV19 to TRBJ1-1, with D hard to call. CDR1 LNHDA and CDR2 SQIVND come from the germline V gene (reference sequence). CDR3 length: 14 residues. V gave up 2 bases and J gave up 4 bases, with 11 bases separating them. CDR3 amino acids: CASSIRTGGTEAFF. The CDR3 coding sequence is TGTGCCAGTAGTATAAGGACCGGAGGCACTGAAGCTTTCTTT.

This chain links TRBV7-2 with TRBJ1-1; unclear D gene. V was trimmed by 4 bases and J by 1 base, leaving 10 bases between them. This CDR3 spans 14 amino acids. The germline CDR1 and CDR2 sequences are SGHTA and FQGNSA. The chain's CDR3 is CASSSHPGNTEAFF. CDR3 nucleotide sequence: TGTGCCAGCAGCTCTCACCCGGGGAACACTGAAGCTTTCTTT.

The genes are TRBV19 and TRBJ1-1; a weak D match, TRBD1 (5 bases). Deletions cut 1 base from V and 1 base from J, with 13 bases between. CDR1 is LNHDA and CDR2 is SQIVND in the germline V gene (reference sequence). The CDR3 runs 16 residues. In DNA, the CDR3 is TGTGCCAGTAGTATAGGCAGCGGGACCCCGAACACTGAAGCTTTCTTT. Encoded protein: CASSIGSGTPNTEAFF.

This clone has only one observation. This chain uses TRBV5-1 with TRBJ2-4, with D possibly being TRBD2 (5 bases). V shed 1 base and J shed 1 base, with 15 bases lying between them. The CDR3 loop spans 17 amino acids. Germline V gene lookup returns CDR1 SGHRS and CDR2 YFSETQ. The CDR3 DNA follows: TGCGCCAGCAGCTTGAACGGGGAAATGGGGGCCAAAAACATTCAGTACTTC. The encoded protein is CASSLNGEMGAKNIQYF.

The rearrangement links TRBV18 to TRBJ2-7; perhaps TRBD2 as D (5 bases). This CDR3 comprises 14 residues. V gave up 0 bases and J gave up 2 bases, with 8 bases separating them. Germline CDR1 and CDR2: KGHSH and LQKENI. CDR3 amino acids: CASSPPEEPYEQYF. DNA for the CDR3: TGTGCCAGCTCACCACCGGAGGAACCCTACGAGCAGTACTTC. The full variable domain, rest sourced from reference TRBV18 and TRBJ2-7, is NAGVMQNPRHLVRRRGQEARLRCSPMKGHSHVYWYRQLPEEGLKFMVYLQKENIIDESGMPKERFSAEFPKEGPSILRIQQVVRGDSAAYFCASSPPEEPYEQYFGPGTRLTVT.

This sequence joins TRBV2 and TRBJ1-1; no clear D. With 6 bases removed from V and 1 base from J, the gap between germline ends came to 15 bases. Germline V gene sequence: CDR1 SNHLY, CDR2 FYNNEI. This CDR3 has 15 amino acids. CDR3 protein: CASSPESLKNTEAFF. In DNA form, the CDR3 reads TGTGCCAGCAGCCCGGAGTCGTTGAAGAACACTGAAGCTTTCTTT.